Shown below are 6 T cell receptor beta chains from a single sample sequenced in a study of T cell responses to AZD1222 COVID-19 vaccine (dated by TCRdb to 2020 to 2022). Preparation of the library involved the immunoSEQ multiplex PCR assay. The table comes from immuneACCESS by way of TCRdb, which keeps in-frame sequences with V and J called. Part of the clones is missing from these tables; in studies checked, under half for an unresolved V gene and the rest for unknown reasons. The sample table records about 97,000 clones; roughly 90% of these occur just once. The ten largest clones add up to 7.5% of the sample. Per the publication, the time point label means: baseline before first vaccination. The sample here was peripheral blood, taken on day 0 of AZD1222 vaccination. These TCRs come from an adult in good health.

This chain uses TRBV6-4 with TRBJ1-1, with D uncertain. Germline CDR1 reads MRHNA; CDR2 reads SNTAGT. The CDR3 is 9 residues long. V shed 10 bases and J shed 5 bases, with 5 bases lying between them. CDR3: CAIPTEAFF. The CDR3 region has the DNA TGTGCCATCCCGACTGAAGCTTTCTTT.

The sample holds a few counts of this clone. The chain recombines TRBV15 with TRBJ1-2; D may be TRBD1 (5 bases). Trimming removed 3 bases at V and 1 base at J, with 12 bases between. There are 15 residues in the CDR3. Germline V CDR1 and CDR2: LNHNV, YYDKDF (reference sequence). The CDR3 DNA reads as TGTGCCACCAGCAGTGGGAGACAGAGTAACTATGGCTACACCTTC. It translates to CATSSGRQSNYGYTF.

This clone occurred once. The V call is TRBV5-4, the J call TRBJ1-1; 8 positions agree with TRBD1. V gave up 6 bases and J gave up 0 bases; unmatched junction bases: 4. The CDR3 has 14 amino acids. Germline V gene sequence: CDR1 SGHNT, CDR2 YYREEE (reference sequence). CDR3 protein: CASNQGALNTEAFF. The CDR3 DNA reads TGTGCCAGCAACCAGGGGGCCTTGAACACTGAAGCTTTCTTT.

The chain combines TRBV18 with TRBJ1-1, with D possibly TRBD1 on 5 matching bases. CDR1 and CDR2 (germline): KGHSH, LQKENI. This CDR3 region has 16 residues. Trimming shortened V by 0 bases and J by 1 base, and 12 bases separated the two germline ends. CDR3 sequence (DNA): TGTGCCAGCTCACCACCCGGGGCGCGGGGGAACACTGAAGCTTTCTTT. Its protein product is CASSPPGARGNTEAFF.

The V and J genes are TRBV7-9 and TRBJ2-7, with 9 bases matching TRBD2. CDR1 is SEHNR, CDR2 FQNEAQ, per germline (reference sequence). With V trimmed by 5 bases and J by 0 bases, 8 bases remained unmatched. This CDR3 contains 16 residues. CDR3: CASSILLAGDSYEQYF. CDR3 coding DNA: TGTGCCAGCAGCATCCTCTTAGCGGGGGACTCCTACGAGCAGTACTTC.

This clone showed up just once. This CDR3 reads CASSFRPLRDPTSYEQYF. The CDR3 nucleotides are TGCGCCAGCAGCTTTCGGCCCCTGAGGGACCCTACCTCCTACGAGCAGTACTTC. The chain links TRBV5-1 to TRBJ2-7; D tentatively reads TRBD1 or TRBD2 (5 bases each). The ends were cut back, 2 bases at V and 0 bases at J, with 21 bases in the middle. The CDR3 consists of 18 residues. Germline loops: CDR1 SGHRS, CDR2 YFSETQ. The complete variable domain, with remaining parts taken from reference TRBV5-1 and TRBJ2-7, reads KAGVTQTPRYLIKTRGQQVTLSCSPISGHRSVSWYQQTPGQGLQFLFEYFSETQRNKGNFPGRFSGRQFSNSRSEMNVSTLELGDSALYLCASSFRPLRDPTSYEQYFGPGTRLTVT.